These 26 T cell receptor beta chains were all obtained from the same sample, sequenced in a study of graft-versus-host responses after intestinal transplantation. Their antigens are not known. Repertoires were generated with immunoSEQ multiplex PCR, while TCRdb's copy carries only in-frame clones and drops some. The sample has 85,000 to 90,000 clones; 91% are singletons. Source: unstimulated CD4+ T cells sorted from spleen or lymph node cells, taken before transplant. These receptors originate from a human donor who was the organ donor for an intestinal transplant.

The chain couples TRBV11-3 to TRBJ2-1; 7 positions agree with TRBD2. Germline V CDR1 and CDR2: SGHNT, YENEEA. With V trimmed by 4 bases and J by 6 bases, 3 bases remained unmatched. The length of the CDR3 is 13 residues. For the CDR3, the DNA is TGTGCCAGCAGCTCCCTAGCGGCCAATGAGCAGTTCTTC. Protein sequence: CASSSLAANEQFF.

The chain combines TRBV28 with TRBJ1-4; unclear D gene. The CDR3 runs to 12 residues. Germline V CDR1 and CDR2: MDHEN, SYDVKM. The germline V and J ends were trimmed by 10 bases and 12 bases, with 18 bases remaining between them. CDR3 amino acids: CATQMALSQLFF. The DNA for the CDR3 is TGTGCCACTCAGATGGCCCTTTCCCAACTGTTTTTT.

The rearrangement uses TRBV7-3 and TRBJ2-1; 10 nucleotides align to TRBD2. The CDR3 covers 14 residues. Losses at the gene ends were 3 bases for V and 5 bases for J; bases not matched to a gene: 1. Per germline, CDR1 SGHTA and CDR2 FQGTGA. The CDR3 DNA is TGTGCCAGCAGCTTGAGCGGGGGGGACAATGAGCAGTTCTTC. Translated, it gives CASSLSGGDNEQFF.

J is TRBJ2-7 and V is TRBV7-9, with 8 positions matching TRBD2. Trimming took 2 bases from V and 3 from J; bases not matched to a gene: 6. CDR3 length: 15 amino acids. CDR1 and CDR2 (germline): SEHNR, FQNEAQ (reference sequence). For the CDR3, the DNA is TGTGCCAGCAGCTTATGGGGCGGGAGGCGCTACGAGCAGTACTTC. This translates into CASSLWGGRRYEQYF.

This chain joins TRBV28 and TRBJ1-1; D is perhaps TRBD1 (5 bases). Germline V gene data show CDR1 as MDHEN and CDR2 as SYDVKM. The CDR3 consists of 14 residues. The CDR3 sequence is CAAVVGGMNTEAFF. CDR3 nucleotides: TGTGCTGCAGTGGTTGGGGGGATGAACACTGAAGCTTTCTTT.

The chain combines TRBV30 with TRBJ1-1; 8 positions agree with TRBD1. Trimming at V came to 1 base and at J to 11 bases, leaving 3 bases not matched to a gene. The V gene's germline CDR1 is GTSNPN and CDR2 SVGIG (reference sequence). The CDR3 sequence is 11 residues long. CDR3 DNA: TGTGCCTGGAGTGCAGGGGGCTTGGCTTTCTTT. It translates to CAWSAGGLAFF.

The chain is built from TRBV5-3 and TRBJ2-1, with 14 bases fitting TRBD2. TRBV5-3 falls under the ORF class, with uncertain function. Germline trimming cut 4 bases from V and 7 bases from J; bases unmatched to any gene: 28. This CDR3 region has 23 residues. In DNA, the CDR3 is TGTGCCAGAAGCCCTACCCCCCCTGGACTAGCGGGAGGCTTTTTTGCGGGGTGGAATGAGCAGTTCTTC. It specifies CARSPTPPGLAGGFFAGWNEQFF.

The chain has TRBV6-5 and TRBJ2-7, with D possibly matching TRBD2 (5 bases). V was cut by 7 bases and J by 1 base, with 14 bases left in between. Germline lookup yields CDR1 MNHEY and CDR2 SVGAGI. The CDR3 covers 14 residues. CDR3 nucleotides: TGTGCCAGCAAAACTAGGCCACTTTCCTACGAGCAGTACTTC. It yields the protein CASKTRPLSYEQYF.

CDR3 nucleotide sequence: TGTGCCTGGAAAGAGGCAGGATACTTAGCGGGGGGGCGGAATGAGCAGTTCTTC. Translated: CAWKEAGYLAGGRNEQFF. This sequence joins TRBV30 and TRBJ2-1; 11 bases fit TRBD2. The CDR3 runs 18 residues. The germline V gene encodes CDR1 GTSNPN and CDR2 SVGIG (reference sequence). J gave up 7 bases and V 4 bases, and 18 bases lay outside the gene matches.

The rearrangement uses TRBV19 and TRBJ2-1, with 10 bases fitting TRBD2. The V gene end was trimmed by 5 bases and the J gene end by 5 bases; junction bases not matched to a gene: 9. The germline V gene has CDR1 LNHDA and CDR2 SQIVND (reference sequence). The CDR3 runs to 16 residues. CDR3 sequence: CASSLMPGLAHNEQFF. CDR3 bases: TGTGCCAGTAGTTTAATGCCGGGACTAGCGCACAATGAGCAGTTCTTC.

In nucleotides, the CDR3 is TGTGCCAGCAGTGGCCTTAGGGGTTCTGGAAACACCATATATTTT. This translates into CASSGLRGSGNTIYF. V gene TRBV6-5 combines with J gene TRBJ1-3; a weak D match, TRBD1 (5 bases). This CDR3 is built from 15 residues. Trimming stripped 5 bases from V and 1 base from J, with 12 bases between. CDR1 and CDR2 from the germline V gene are MNHEY and SVGAGI.

The chain employs TRBV9 and TRBJ2-4; 7 nucleotides agree with TRBD1. The junction had 9 bases not matched to a gene; V was cut back by 4 bases and J by 8 bases. CDR3 length: 14 residues. Looked up from germline, CDR1 is SGDLS and CDR2 is YYNGEE. The CDR3 protein is CASSISGTDYIQYF. Here the CDR3 DNA reads TGTGCCAGCAGCATTTCCGGGACAGATTACATTCAGTACTTC.

The V and J genes are TRBV7-9 and TRBJ1-4, with 8 positions matching TRBD1. The germline V gene has CDR1 SEHNR and CDR2 FQNEAQ (reference sequence). After removal of 1 base from V and 8 bases from J, the junction contained 6 bases not matched to a gene. CDR3 length equals 15 residues. The CDR3 DNA is TGTGCCAGCAGCTTAGATACGACAGGGGTGGAAAAACTGTTTTTT. Translation gives CASSLDTTGVEKLFF.

V and J are TRBV20-1 and TRBJ2-3; D perhaps matches TRBD2 (5 bases). V dropped 6 bases and J dropped 1 base, with 5 bases sitting between them. Germline CDR1 reads DFQATT; CDR2 reads SNEGSKA (reference sequence). This CDR3 is built from 11 residues. CDR3 protein: CSAAGTDTQYF. In DNA form, the CDR3 reads TGCAGTGCAGCGGGCACAGATACGCAGTATTTT.

The chain uses TRBV6-1 and TRBJ2-6; maybe TRBD1 (6 bases). Germline lookup yields CDR1 MNHNS and CDR2 SASEGT. V was trimmed by 1 base and J by 2 bases, leaving 6 bases between them. This CDR3 is built from 15 residues. The CDR3 sequence is CASSEDRAGANVLTF. In nucleotides, the CDR3 is TGTGCCAGCAGTGAAGACAGGGCTGGGGCCAACGTCCTGACTTTC.

The rearrangement uses TRBV19 and TRBJ2-2; 9 bases map to TRBD2. V was clipped by 6 bases and J by 0 bases; unmatched bases: 5. The CDR3 runs to 16 residues. Germline values: CDR1 LNHDA, CDR2 SQIVND (reference sequence). CDR3 protein: CASSRGGATNTGELFF. The CDR3 coding sequence is TGTGCCAGTAGCCGCGGGGGGGCGACGAACACCGGGGAGCTGTTTTTT. The full variable domain, completed using reference TRBV19 and TRBJ2-2, is DGGITQSPKYLFRKEGQNVTLSCEQNLNHDAMYWYRQDPGQGLRLIYYSQIVNDFQKGDIAEGYSVSREKKESFPLTVTSAQKNPTAFYLCASSRGGATNTGELFFGEGSRLTVL.

The V call is TRBV6-1, the J call TRBJ2-7; 10 nucleotides agree with TRBD1. From germline, CDR1 is MNHNS and CDR2 SASEGT. The CDR3 has 15 amino acids. V lost 2 bases and J lost 5; bases outside the gene matches: 6. The CDR3 here is CASSEMGDRGDEQYF. CDR3 coding DNA: TGTGCCAGCAGTGAAATGGGGGACAGGGGAGACGAGCAGTACTTC.

The rearrangement uses TRBV28 and TRBJ2-6; D is possibly TRBD1 (6 bases). In germline, CDR1 is MDHEN, CDR2 SYDVKM. With 4 bases removed from V and 4 bases from J, the gap between germline ends came to 11 bases. CDR3 length: 15 residues. CDR3 region: CASSSQGTGANVLTF. The CDR3 DNA follows: TGTGCCAGCAGTTCACAGGGAACCGGGGCCAACGTCCTGACTTTC.

V usage is TRBV9 and J usage is TRBJ1-2; maybe TRBD1 (6 bases). The CDR3 runs to 14 residues. Per the germline V gene, CDR1 is SGDLS and CDR2 is YYNGEE. Trimming pared 6 bases from V and 1 base from J, leaving 13 bases between. CDR3 region: CASTAYRVNYGYTF. The CDR3 DNA reads TGTGCCAGCACCGCCTACAGGGTTAACTATGGCTACACCTTC. The entire variable domain, with the rest obtained from reference TRBV9 and TRBJ1-2, is as follows: DSGVTQTPKHLITATGQRVTLRCSPRSGDLSVYWYQQSLDQGLQFLIQYYNGEERAKGNILERFSAQQFPDLHSELNLSSLELGDSALYFCASTAYRVNYGYTFGSGTRLTVV.

The chain uses TRBV5-4 and TRBJ2-3, with no clear D. Trimming left V 5 bases short and J 1 base short, with 14 bases between. Germline V gene sequence: CDR1 SGHNT, CDR2 YYREEE (reference sequence). The CDR3 has 15 amino acids. The CDR3 region has the DNA TGTGCCAGCAGGCCTTCATGGGCCCGCACAGATACGCAGTATTTT. Protein sequence: CASRPSWARTDTQYF. Drawing the rest from reference TRBV5-4 and TRBJ2-3, the complete variable domain is ETGVTQSPTHLIKTRGQQVTLRCSSQSGHNTVSWYQQALGQGPQFIFQYYREEENGRGNFPPRFSGLQFPNYSSELNVNALELDDSALYLCASRPSWARTDTQYFGPGTRLTVL.

This chain uses TRBV11-2 with TRBJ1-2; a possible D gene is TRBD1 (6 bases). Trimming shortened V by 5 bases and J by 4 bases, and 14 bases separated the two germline ends. Per the germline V gene, CDR1 is SGHAT and CDR2 is FQNNGV. This CDR3 region has 14 residues. The CDR3 DNA sequence: TGTGCCAGCAGCACGCCCCGGGACACCTATGGCTACACCTTC. It translates to CASSTPRDTYGYTF.

The rearrangement uses TRBV9 and TRBJ2-5; D possibly corresponds to TRBD2 (5 bases). The V gene's germline CDR1 is SGDLS and CDR2 YYNGEE. The V gene lost 4 bases and the J gene lost 4 bases, with 17 bases spanning the gap. This CDR3 comprises 15 residues. CDR3 DNA sequence: TGTGCCAGCAGCATACACGGCCTCGAGGGAGAGACCCAGTACTTC. This sequence encodes CASSIHGLEGETQYF.

The chain is built from TRBV6-5 and TRBJ2-5, with D maybe TRBD2 (6 bases). Deletions cut 2 bases from V and 5 bases from J, with 6 bases between. Germline lookup yields CDR1 MNHEY and CDR2 SVGAGI. This CDR3 is 12 amino acids long. The CDR3 nucleotides are TGTGCCAGCAGTTACAGCGGGGAGACCCAGTACTTC. Translation: CASSYSGETQYF.

The chain couples TRBV7-5 to TRBJ1-5; TRBD1, the D gene given by the table, was not confirmed from the DNA. TRBV7-5 is shown as a pseudogene. The CDR3 is made up of 17 amino acids. The CDR3 here is CARSLPQGARFYQPQHF. In DNA form, the CDR3 reads TGTGCCAGAAGCTTGCCCCAGGGGGCACGTTTCTATCAGCCCCAGCATTTT.

This rearrangement joins TRBV18 to TRBJ2-7, with D possibly matching TRBD2 (6 bases). The V and J ends lost 1 base and 3 bases respectively, with 10 bases between them. Germline V gene sequence: CDR1 KGHSH, CDR2 LQKENI. The CDR3 extends over 14 amino acids. CDR3 residues: CASSPLAAGYEQYF. DNA for the CDR3: TGTGCCAGCTCACCACTAGCGGCCGGCTACGAGCAGTACTTC. The variable domain in full, with the rest retrieved from reference TRBV18 and TRBJ2-7, is NAGVMQNPRHLVRRRGQEARLRCSPMKGHSHVYWYRQLPEEGLKFMVYLQKENIIDESGMPKERFSAEFPKEGPSILRIQQVVRGDSAAYFCASSPLAAGYEQYFGPGTRLTVT.

V usage is TRBV5-8 and J usage is TRBJ1-5; no reliable D call. Germline lookup yields CDR1 SGHTS and CDR2 YDEGEE. Trimming pared 6 bases from V and 5 bases from J, leaving 15 bases between. The CDR3 is made up of 14 amino acids. The chain's CDR3 is CASNEGRRDQPQHF. The CDR3 DNA reads TGTGCCAGCAATGAAGGCCGCCGGGATCAGCCCCAGCATTTT.